The 24 T cell receptor beta chains given below trace back to one sample, sequenced in a study of shared clonotypes between healthy human individuals. Some clones are missing from TCRdb's copy, which holds only in-frame ones; the method was immunoSEQ multiplex PCR. The sample yields 2 million to 2.5 million clones, over 85% seen once. What was sequenced was naive CD4+ T cells from PBMCs. This sample's subset: CD45RA+ positively selected. These TCRs come from a man aged 18 to 35 in good health. Some clones in this sample may be carry-over from other donors' samples.

A note on this clone: The sample holds other DNA sequences that translate to the same CDR3. CDR3: CASSQVGASTDTQYF. In nucleotides, the CDR3 is TGCGCCAGCAGCCAAGTCGGAGCGTCCACAGATACGCAGTATTTT. This chain uses TRBV4-1 with TRBJ2-3; no definite D call. Per the germline V gene, CDR1 is MGHRA and CDR2 is YSYEKL. The length of the CDR3 is 15 residues. Deletions cut 1 base from V and 2 bases from J, with 10 bases between.

The CDR3 DNA is TGTGCCAGCACCCTGCCGGCAGGGGAGGGCTATGGCTACACCTTC. It is translated as CASTLPAGEGYGYTF. J is TRBJ1-2 and V is TRBV28; D possibly corresponds to TRBD1 (6 bases). Germline CDR1 and CDR2: MDHEN and SYDVKM. The CDR3 is 15 residues long. The V end lost 7 bases, the J end lost 4 bases, and 19 bases lay between the germline ends.

The sample holds one count of this clone. The chain joins TRBV25-1 to TRBJ1-5; D may be TRBD1 (5 bases). V gave up 1 base and J gave up 7 bases, with 5 bases separating them. This CDR3 is built from 12 residues. Germline CDR1 and CDR2: MGHDK and SYGVNS. Written as DNA, the CDR3 is TGTGCCAGCAGTGAATGGGGCCAGCCCCAGCATTTT. It translates to CASSEWGQPQHF.

The genes are TRBV7-2 and TRBJ1-3; 8 bases agree with TRBD1. V was pared by 5 bases and J by 0 bases, with 6 bases of the junction left unmatched. CDR3 length equals 16 residues. CDR1 and CDR2 from the germline V gene are SGHTA and FQGNSA. CDR3 bases: TGTGCCAGCAGCATGGACAGGGTGGACTCTGGAAACACCATATATTTT. The encoded protein is CASSMDRVDSGNTIYF.

A word on this clone: Other DNA sequences in this sample translate to the same CDR3. The rearrangement joins TRBV7-6 to TRBJ2-7, with TRBD1 matching over 9 bases. This CDR3 contains 14 residues. Trimming at V came to 5 bases and at J to 2 bases, leaving 4 bases not matched to a gene. Germline V gene sequence: CDR1 SGHVS, CDR2 FNYEAQ. The CDR3 nucleotides read TGTGCCAGCAGCCCCGGGACAGGGCCCTACGAGCAGTACTTC. This encodes CASSPGTGPYEQYF.

This clone has only one observation. V gene TRBV6-5 combines with J gene TRBJ2-7; D might be TRBD2 (5 bases). This CDR3 spans 15 amino acids. V was pared by 0 bases and J by 5 bases, with 14 bases between. Per germline, CDR1 MNHEY and CDR2 SVGAGI. The CDR3 region has the DNA TGTGCCAGCAGTTACTCGTACGGACTGACTAACGAGCAGTACTTC. Amino acids: CASSYSYGLTNEQYF.

The CDR3 sequence: CATRWGSHEQYF. DNA for the CDR3: TGTGCCACCCGTTGGGGCTCTCACGAGCAGTACTTC. This chain links TRBV5-4 with TRBJ2-7; TRBD1 is a possible D gene (5 bases). The germline V and J ends were trimmed by 9 bases and 5 bases, with 15 bases remaining between them. Per the germline V gene, CDR1 is SGHNT and CDR2 is YYREEE (reference sequence). The CDR3 has 12 amino acids.

The sample holds one count of this clone. At the DNA level, this CDR3 is encoded by other sequences in the same sample as well. The chain couples TRBV9 to TRBJ2-3; 8 bases line up with TRBD2. Germline CDR1 is SGDLS and CDR2 is YYNGEE. The V segment lost 0 bases and the J segment 0 bases; nucleotides outside the gene matches: 0. The CDR3 totals 15 residues. CDR3 residues: CASSVAGGSTDTQYF. The CDR3 region has the DNA TGTGCCAGCAGCGTAGCGGGAGGGAGCACAGATACGCAGTATTTT.

This clone has just one count. This chain links TRBV20-1 with TRBJ2-1; 7 bases match TRBD2. CDR1 is DFQATT, CDR2 SNEGSKA, per germline (reference sequence). This CDR3 is built from 11 residues. CDR3 residues: CSSGGGAEQFF. CDR3 DNA sequence: TGCAGCTCGGGGGGAGGGGCTGAGCAGTTCTTC.

The rearrangement uses TRBV12-5 and TRBJ2-1; no definite D call. This CDR3 spans 13 amino acids. V lost 3 bases to trimming and J lost 6 bases, with 9 bases between them. The V gene's germline CDR1 is LGHNT and CDR2 FRNRAP. The CDR3 DNA reads TGTGCTAGTGGTTTCCGCGAGGCCAATGAGCAGTTCTTC. This gives the protein CASGFREANEQFF.

The chain links TRBV4-2 to TRBJ2-4; the D gene is possibly TRBD2 (5 bases). CDR3 length equals 13 residues. V was clipped by 0 bases and J by 15 bases, with 15 bases between them. Germline CDR1 is LGHNA and CDR2 is YNFKEQ. The CDR3 DNA is TGTGCCAGCAGCCAAGATATAGGACTCCCCCTGTACTTC. Protein product: CASSQDIGLPLYF.

This clone came up once. The V call is TRBV28, the J call TRBJ2-7; a possible D gene is TRBD1 (6 bases). The CDR3 is 15 amino acids. Germline CDR1 and CDR2: MDHEN and SYDVKM. V gave up 3 bases and J gave up 0 bases, with 12 bases separating them. The CDR3 sequence: CASSFGGQDSYEQYF. In DNA, the CDR3 is TGTGCCAGCAGTTTTGGGGGACAAGACTCCTACGAGCAGTACTTC. The full variable domain, with the rest looked up from reference TRBV28 and TRBJ2-7, is DVKVTQSSRYLVKRTGEKVFLECVQDMDHENMFWYRQDPGLGLRLIYFSYDVKMKEKGDIPEGYSVSREKKERFSLILESASTNQTSMYLCASSFGGQDSYEQYFGPGTRLTVT.

In the case of this clone: In the same sample, other DNA sequences code for this CDR3. V usage is TRBV28 and J usage is TRBJ1-3; D call uncertain. V was clipped by 5 bases and J by 1 base, with 9 bases between them. The CDR3 totals 14 residues. Germline lookup yields CDR1 MDHEN and CDR2 SYDVKM. The CDR3 reads CASSPPGSGNTIYF. Here the CDR3 DNA reads TGTGCCAGCAGTCCCCCCGGGTCTGGAAACACCATATATTTT. Together with reference TRBV28 and TRBJ1-3, the CDR3 gives the full variable domain: DVKVTQSSRYLVKRTGEKVFLECVQDMDHENMFWYRQDPGLGLRLIYFSYDVKMKEKGDIPEGYSVSREKKERFSLILESASTNQTSMYLCASSPPGSGNTIYFGEGSWLTVV.

This clone was observed a few times. The same CDR3 also results from other DNA sequences found in this sample. The rearrangement links TRBV9 to TRBJ2-1, with 10 bases fitting TRBD2. The length of the CDR3 is 15 residues. Germline V CDR1 and CDR2: SGDLS, YYNGEE. The J segment lost 1 base and the V segment lost 3 bases, leaving 1 base of the junction unmatched. The CDR3 DNA reads as TGTGCCAGCAGCGCTAGCGGGAGTTCCTACAATGAGCAGTTCTTC. This sequence encodes CASSASGSSYNEQFF.

CDR3: CAWSAWLAGRNEQFF. The DNA of the CDR3 is TGTGCCTGGAGTGCCTGGCTAGCGGGAAGGAATGAGCAGTTCTTC. The chain joins TRBV30 to TRBJ2-1; 9 positions agree with TRBD2. This CDR3 is 15 amino acids long. Germline CDR1 is GTSNPN and CDR2 is SVGIG (reference sequence). The ends lost 1 base at V and 7 bases at J; junction bases unmatched: 8.

This sequence joins TRBV28 and TRBJ1-5; D unresolved. The V end was cut by 3 bases, the J end by 3 bases, with 15 bases between. Germline V lookup: CDR1 MDHEN, CDR2 SYDVKM. This CDR3 region has 16 residues. DNA of the CDR3: TGTGCCAGCAGTTTGGATGACTATTATCACAATCAGCCCCAGCATTTT. Translation: CASSLDDYYHNQPQHF.

The V gene is TRBV27, the J gene TRBJ2-3; tentative D call: TRBD2 (5 bases). The CDR3 has 15 amino acids. Trimming removed 7 bases at V and 4 bases at J, with 18 bases between. CDR1 MNHEY and CDR2 SMNVEV come from the germline V gene (reference sequence). The CDR3 DNA follows: TGTGCCAGCAAAAAGAGGGTTCCCAGCCCAGATACGCAGTATTTT. Translating it yields CASKKRVPSPDTQYF.

J is TRBJ2-7 and V is TRBV5-1; D may correspond to TRBD1 or TRBD2 (5 bases each). In germline, CDR1 is SGHRS, CDR2 YFSETQ. The V gene lost 4 bases and the J gene lost 2 bases, with 16 bases spanning the gap. The CDR3 loop spans 15 amino acids. The CDR3 DNA follows: TGCGCCAGCAGCGGCCCGGACCGGGACCCCTACGAGCAGTACTTC. Amino acids: CASSGPDRDPYEQYF.

V and J are TRBV5-5 and TRBJ1-5; D might be TRBD1 (5 bases). CDR3 length: 16 residues. Trimming left V 0 bases short and J 7 bases short, with 17 bases between. Germline V gene lookup returns CDR1 SGHKS and CDR2 YYEKEE (reference sequence). CDR3 protein: CASSLVAAPGGQPQHF. The CDR3 DNA reads TGTGCCAGCAGCTTGGTGGCGGCCCCCGGGGGGCAGCCCCAGCATTTT.

This clone occurred once. The sample has other DNA sequences that encode this CDR3 too. The rearrangement joins TRBV11-2 to TRBJ2-3; D is perhaps TRBD1 (6 bases). The CDR3 sequence is 14 residues long. The V gene's germline CDR1 is SGHAT and CDR2 FQNNGV. Trimming removed 5 bases at V and 3 bases at J, with 12 bases between. DNA of the CDR3: TGTGCCAGCAGCCTGACGACAGGAACAGATACGCAGTATTTT. Translated: CASSLTTGTDTQYF.

V gene TRBV11-2 combines with J gene TRBJ2-5, with a weak D call TRBD1 (6 bases). This CDR3 has 15 amino acids. Germline lookup yields CDR1 SGHAT and CDR2 FQNNGV. The V gene lost 5 bases and the J gene lost 5 bases, with 18 bases spanning the gap. The CDR3 loop reads CASSRRTAPSETQYF. In DNA, the CDR3 is TGTGCCAGCAGCCGGCGGACAGCGCCCTCGGAGACCCAGTACTTC.

The chain carries TRBV27 and TRBJ2-5, with D possibly being TRBD1 (6 bases). The germline V gene has CDR1 MNHEY and CDR2 SMNVEV (reference sequence). V lost 5 bases and J 3 bases, leaving 13 bases between the germline ends. CDR3 size: 14 residues. Here the CDR3 DNA reads TGTGCCAGCAGTCCACTGGACAGTAAAGAGACCCAGTACTTC. This sequence encodes CASSPLDSKETQYF.

As regards this clone: The junction does not match germline at one end; this may be a read error. CDR3 coding DNA: TGTGCCAGCAGGTACTTGTACCAAGAGACCCAGTACTTC. Translated, it gives CASRYLYQETQYF. The chain links TRBV6-5 to TRBJ2-5; D not certain. The CDR3 sequence is 13 residues long. CDR1 is MNHEY and CDR2 is SVGAGI in the germline V gene.

As regards this clone: Other nucleotide sequences from this sample produce the same CDR3. This chain connects TRBV6-5 to TRBJ1-1, with no clear D. CDR1 is MNHEY and CDR2 is SVGAGI in the germline V gene. The V and J ends lost 7 bases and 1 base respectively, with 10 bases between them. CDR3 length: 13 amino acids. CDR3 sequence reads: CASTPPGNTEAFF. The CDR3 bases are TGTGCCAGCACCCCCCCGGGGAACACTGAAGCTTTCTTT.